These 2 T cell receptor beta chains originate from one sample sequenced in a study of human T cells and chemical hapten exposure. As to time point: patch test 3, about 24 weeks after DPC sensitization. The sample's treatment: therapeutic diphenylcyclopropenone sensitization with weekly scalp DPC. Sequencing started from total RNA isolated from unfractionated whole blood. TCRdb passed the RACE reads through MiXCR, listing each CDR3 protein once. The table shows 38,000 or so distinct CDR3 sequences, with 9% to 9.5% occurring only once. The sequencing here drew on whole blood, taken in connection with sensitization to the hapten diphenylcyclopropenone (DPC). These receptors came from a man over 45 with alopecia areata. Some clones in this sample may be carry-over from other donors' samples.

This clonotype was recorded at least ten times. The V and J genes are TRBV5-1 and TRBJ2-1; 15 bases fit TRBD2. V lost 3 bases to trimming and J lost 0 bases; unmatched junction nucleotides: 4. The CDR3 is 18 amino acids. CDR1 and CDR2 from the germline V gene are SGHRS and YFSETQ. Here the CDR3 DNA reads TGCGCCAGCAGCTACGGACTAGCGGGAGGGAGCTCCTACAATGAGCAGTTCTTC. Protein: CASSYGLAGGSSYNEQFF.

CDR3 DNA: TGTGCCTGGGCTATGGGACTAGCCAAAAACATTCAGTACTTC. This sequence encodes CAWAMGLAKNIQYF. The rearrangement uses TRBV30 and TRBJ2-4, with D possibly matching TRBD2 (6 bases). The CDR3 runs to 14 residues. The V end was cut by 5 bases, the J end by 0 bases, with 11 bases between. Germline values: CDR1 GTSNPN, CDR2 SVGIG (reference sequence).